This passage covers 9 T cell receptor beta chains from one sample sequenced in a study of chemoradiotherapy in HPV16-positive cancers. Some clones are missing from TCRdb's copy, which holds only in-frame ones; the method was immunoSEQ multiplex PCR. The sample lists approximately 3,200 clones, about four fifths occurring once. The sample consisted of tumor tissue, taken from a patient who underwent chemoradiotherapy. These receptors all stem from a human donor with HPV-associated anogenital cancer.

The CDR3 loop reads CASSLYTGLDTEAFF. The CDR3 bases are TGCGCCAGCAGCTTATATACAGGGCTGGACACTGAAGCTTTCTTT. V usage is TRBV5-1 and J usage is TRBJ1-1, with a weak D call TRBD1 (6 bases). The germline gives CDR1 SGHRS, CDR2 YFSETQ. This CDR3 is built from 15 residues. Trimming removed 2 bases at V and 3 bases at J, with 14 bases between.

The chain uses TRBV4-1 and TRBJ1-3; D is ambiguous. The CDR3 contains 13 residues. Germline lookup yields CDR1 MGHRA and CDR2 YSYEKL. V was pared by 6 bases and J by 3 bases, with 9 bases between. The CDR3 region has the DNA TGCGCCAGCAGTCGGGAAGATGGAAACACCATATATTTT. It is translated as CASSREDGNTIYF.

This chain joins TRBV9 and TRBJ2-4; 9 bases are shared with TRBD2. Trimming at V came to 3 bases and at J to 2 bases, leaving 12 bases not matched to a gene. In germline, CDR1 is SGDLS, CDR2 YYNGEE. The CDR3 has 18 amino acids. The DNA for the CDR3 is TGTGCCAGCAGCGCGGGTACCGGGACTAGCTCTACCAAAAACATTCAGTACTTC. It encodes CASSAGTGTSSTKNIQYF.

This clone was found once. The chain has TRBV7-9 and TRBJ2-7; 7 bases fit TRBD2. Germline loops: CDR1 SEHNR, CDR2 FQNEAQ (reference sequence). The length of the CDR3 is 12 residues. The V and J ends lost 3 bases and 6 bases, in that order; junction bases with no gene match: 2. CDR3 sequence (DNA): TGTGCCAGCAGCTTTGGCGGGGGCGAGCAGTACTTC. Translation gives CASSFGGGEQYF.

The rearrangement joins TRBV19 to TRBJ2-1; D might be TRBD2 (5 bases). The CDR3 has 14 residues. V lost 2 bases to trimming and J lost 7 bases, with 12 bases between them. CDR1 is LNHDA and CDR2 is SQIVND in the germline V gene (reference sequence). The CDR3 region is CASSITTGENEQFF. The CDR3 DNA reads TGTGCCAGTAGTATAACCACCGGGGAGAATGAGCAGTTCTTC.

This clone was seen a few times. The rearrangement joins TRBV9 to TRBJ1-1; perhaps TRBD1 as D (6 bases). This CDR3 has 13 residues. Germline CDR1 SGDLS, CDR2 YYNGEE. V lost 4 bases and J lost 1, with 8 bases in between. CDR3 region: CASSRGTNTEAFF. The CDR3 nucleotides read TGTGCCAGCAGCAGGGGGACGAACACTGAAGCTTTCTTT.

The V call is TRBV30, the J call TRBJ2-7; 8 nucleotides align to TRBD1. Germline V lookup: CDR1 GTSNPN, CDR2 SVGIG (reference sequence). The CDR3 is 16 residues long. V lost 1 base and J lost 0; bases outside the gene matches: 8. CDR3 amino acids: CAWSGGTGRSSYEQYF. CDR3 sequence (DNA): TGTGCCTGGAGTGGGGGGACAGGAAGAAGCTCCTACGAGCAGTACTTC.

The chain recombines TRBV7-9 with TRBJ1-2; 8 bases agree with TRBD1. From germline, CDR1 is SEHNR and CDR2 FQNEAQ (reference sequence). The CDR3 runs 14 residues. The trim removed 5 bases at V and 0 bases at J, leaving 2 bases unmatched. CDR3 sequence: CASSQGQANYGYTF. CDR3 nucleotides: TGTGCCAGCAGCCAGGGACAGGCTAACTATGGCTACACCTTC.

The chain recombines TRBV25-1 with TRBJ1-1; a possible D gene is TRBD1 (5 bases). Germline CDR1 reads MGHDK; CDR2 reads SYGVNS. The CDR3 consists of 17 residues. V was shortened by 0 bases and J by 5 bases, with 19 bases between the two germline ends. CDR3 nucleotide sequence: TGTGCCAGCAGTGAATATATACCCGGAGGGGAGGGAACTGAAGCTTTCTTT. This gives the protein CASSEYIPGGEGTEAFF.